This T cell receptor (beta chain) stems from a study of beta chain features in type 1 diabetes. This clone has just a few counts. Via the markers CD45RO/CCR7/CD25/CD127/CD95/CD27, stem cell-like memory, regulatory, central memory and naive CD4+ cells were sorted. Expressed TCRB transcripts were sequenced after all isolated RNA was converted to cDNA. Samples drawn from stem cell-like memory T cells averaged approximately 1 million reads. Some clones are missing from TCRdb's copy, which holds only in-frame ones; the method was immunoSEQ multiplex PCR. The sample records approximately 120,000 clones, almost 40% being singletons. The length of the CDR3 is 14 residues. CDR1 SQVTM and CDR2 ANQGSEA come from the germline V gene. Trimming cost V 6 bases and J 6 bases, with 20 bases left between them.

This TCR came from a woman between 18 and 29 years old in good health. Material for sequencing was stem cell memory CD4+ T cells from blood. This rearrangement joins TRBV29-1 to TRBJ1-2, with D possibly being TRBD1 (6 bases). This CDR3 reads CSVQSPDRSDGYTF. The DNA of the CDR3 is TGCAGCGTCCAATCCCCGGACAGATCCGATGGCTACACCTTC.